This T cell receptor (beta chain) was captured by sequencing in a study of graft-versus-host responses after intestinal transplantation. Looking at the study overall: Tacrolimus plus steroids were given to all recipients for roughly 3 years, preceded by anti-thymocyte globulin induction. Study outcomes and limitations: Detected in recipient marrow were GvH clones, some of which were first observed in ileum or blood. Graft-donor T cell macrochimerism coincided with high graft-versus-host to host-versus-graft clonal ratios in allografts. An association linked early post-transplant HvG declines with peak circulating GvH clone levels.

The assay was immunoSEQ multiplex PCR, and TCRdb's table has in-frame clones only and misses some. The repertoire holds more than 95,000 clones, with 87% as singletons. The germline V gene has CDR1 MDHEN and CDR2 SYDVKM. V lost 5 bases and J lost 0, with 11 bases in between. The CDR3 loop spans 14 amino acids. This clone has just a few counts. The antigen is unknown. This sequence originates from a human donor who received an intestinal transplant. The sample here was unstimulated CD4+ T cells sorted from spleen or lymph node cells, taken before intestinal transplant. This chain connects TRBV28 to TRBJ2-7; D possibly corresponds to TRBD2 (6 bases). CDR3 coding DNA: TGTGCCAGCAGTGGACCTAGCGACTCCTACGAGCAGTACTTC. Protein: CASSGPSDSYEQYF.